The next 18 T cell receptor beta chains were all read from a single sample in a study of blood T cell repertoires in COVID-19. Here immunoSEQ multiplex PCR was the method, and the copy in TCRdb shows in-frame clones only, minus some. The sample holds roughly 38,000 clones; around 80% are singletons and the top ten take 30% to 45%. The sample taken for sequencing was peripheral blood. The source is a man aged 35 to 55 with active or convalescent COVID-19.

The rearrangement uses TRBV10-3 and TRBJ1-1; perhaps TRBD1 as D (6 bases). The V end lost 4 bases, the J end lost 7 bases, and 19 bases lay between the germline ends. Germline-derived CDR1 and CDR2 are ENHRY and SYGVKD. The CDR3 spans 15 residues. Here the CDR3 reads CAISAAGATGDEAFF. DNA for the CDR3: TGTGCCATCAGTGCCGCGGGGGCTACAGGTGATGAAGCTTTCTTT.

The chain is built from TRBV6-5 and TRBJ2-3, with D maybe TRBD2 (5 bases). Germline CDR1 reads MNHEY; CDR2 reads SVGAGI. The CDR3 runs to 13 residues. The V and J ends lost 2 bases and 4 bases respectively, with 7 bases between them. CDR3 protein: CASSYPLADTQYF. The CDR3 DNA reads as TGTGCCAGCAGTTACCCACTAGCAGATACGCAGTATTTT.

V is TRBV4-3 and J is TRBJ2-1; 14 nucleotides align to TRBD2. The CDR3 is made up of 16 amino acids. CDR1 LGHNA and CDR2 YSLEER come from the germline V gene. V was clipped by 4 bases and J by 8 bases; unmatched bases: 7. Here the CDR3 DNA reads TGCGCCAGCAGCCCCAGACTAGCGGGGGGGCAGTATGAGCAGTTCTTC. It translates to CASSPRLAGGQYEQFF.

This clone was recorded a few times. The chain carries TRBV24-1 and TRBJ2-3; maybe TRBD2 (6 bases). The germline gives CDR1 KGHDR, CDR2 SFDVKD. The CDR3 consists of 15 residues. With 9 bases removed from V and 1 base from J, the gap between germline ends came to 16 bases. CDR3 sequence: CATSHTGAGTDTQYF. The CDR3 DNA reads as TGTGCCACCTCACATACGGGAGCGGGCACAGATACGCAGTATTTT.

This rearrangement joins TRBV7-2 to TRBJ2-6; TRBD1 matches 7 bases. The CDR3 is 17 amino acids. From germline, CDR1 is SGHTA and CDR2 FQGNSA. V shed 1 base and J 4 bases; nucleotides not matched to a gene: 7. In DNA, the CDR3 is TGTGCCAGCAGCTTAGTGGCAGGGGGACCCGGGGCCAACGTCCTGACTTTC. This codes for CASSLVAGGPGANVLTF.

The chain combines TRBV29-1 with TRBJ1-1, with TRBD1 as a possible D gene (5 bases). The CDR3 runs 12 residues. Germline lookup yields CDR1 SQVTM and CDR2 ANQGSEA. The CDR3 DNA is TGCATCCCGGGGCCAGAGAACACTGAAGCTTTCTTT. It is translated as CIPGPENTEAFF.

The rearrangement uses TRBV6-6 and TRBJ2-3, with 9 bases fitting TRBD1. The germline V gene has CDR1 MNHNY and CDR2 SVGAGI (reference sequence). The ends lost 11 bases at V and 3 bases at J; junction bases unmatched: 3. CDR3 length: 12 amino acids. The CDR3: CAGGTGTDTQYF. DNA of the CDR3: TGTGCCGGGGGGACAGGGACAGATACGCAGTATTTT.

The genes are TRBV18 and TRBJ2-1, with 9 bases matching TRBD1. Germline loops: CDR1 KGHSH, CDR2 LQKENI. The V gene end was trimmed by 6 bases and the J gene end by 7 bases; junction bases not matched to a gene: 7. The CDR3 is 14 residues long. CDR3 DNA: TGTGCCAGCTCGCCGTTAGGACAGGGGAATGAGCAGTTCTTC. This encodes CASSPLGQGNEQFF.

This chain uses TRBV24-1 with TRBJ1-5; D gene ambiguous. V lost 5 bases, J lost 5 bases, and 9 bases lay in between. From germline, CDR1 is KGHDR and CDR2 SFDVKD. The CDR3 contains 13 residues. The CDR3 DNA sequence: TGTGCCACCAGTGGAGGGCGCGATCAGCCCCAGCATTTT. It is translated as CATSGGRDQPQHF.

The V call is TRBV28, the J call TRBJ1-1, with 10 positions matching TRBD1. Germline lookup yields CDR1 MDHEN and CDR2 SYDVKM. V lost 1 base to trimming and J lost 2 bases; unmatched junction nucleotides: 7. The CDR3 is made up of 17 amino acids. The CDR3 is CASSLSWGQGLNTEAFF. CDR3 nucleotides: TGTGCCAGCAGTTTATCGTGGGGACAGGGGTTAAACACTGAAGCTTTCTTT.

CDR3 amino acids: CASSSLKTGGVGMNTEAFF. CDR3 DNA: TGTGCCAGCAGCTCCTTAAAAACAGGGGGCGTGGGGATGAACACTGAAGCTTTCTTT. This chain links TRBV7-9 with TRBJ1-1, with 9 bases fitting TRBD1. The ends lost 4 bases at V and 0 bases at J; junction bases unmatched: 15. The CDR3 consists of 19 residues. In germline, CDR1 is SEHNR, CDR2 FQNEAQ (reference sequence).

This clone was counted once. The chain has TRBV27 and TRBJ1-4; 8 bases map to TRBD1. Trimming at V came to 5 bases and at J to 0 bases, leaving 5 bases not matched to a gene. In germline, CDR1 is MNHEY, CDR2 SMNVEV (reference sequence). The CDR3 spans 16 residues. The CDR3 reads CASSRRQGPTNEKLFF. CDR3 sequence (DNA): TGTGCCAGCAGTAGGCGACAGGGGCCAACTAATGAAAAACTGTTTTTT. The full variable domain, its missing parts supplied by reference TRBV27 and TRBJ1-4, is EAQVTQNPRYLITVTGKKLTVTCSQNMNHEYMSWYRQDPGLGLRQIYYSMNVEVTDKGDVPEGYKVSRKEKRNFPLILESPSPNQTSLYFCASSRRQGPTNEKLFFGSGTQLSVL.

The rearrangement joins TRBV10-3 to TRBJ1-4; 8 bases match TRBD1. The CDR3 is 13 amino acids. J was trimmed by 3 bases and V by 10 bases; bases with no gene match: 4. The germline gives CDR1 ENHRY, CDR2 SYGVKD. CDR3 bases: TGTGCCACGCTGGACAGGGCTAATGAAAAACTGTTTTTT. Its translation: CATLDRANEKLFF.

The chain links TRBV5-1 to TRBJ2-7; weak D call: TRBD2 (5 bases). The germline V gene has CDR1 SGHRS and CDR2 YFSETQ. The CDR3 has 16 amino acids. The V and J ends lost 4 bases and 5 bases respectively, with 22 bases between them. CDR3 region: CASSQDPPAVGNEQYF. DNA of the CDR3: TGCGCCAGCAGCCAAGACCCCCCAGCGGTCGGGAACGAGCAGTACTTC. The variable domain in full, with the rest retrieved from reference TRBV5-1 and TRBJ2-7, is KAGVTQTPRYLIKTRGQQVTLSCSPISGHRSVSWYQQTPGQGLQFLFEYFSETQRNKGNFPGRFSGRQFSNSRSEMNVSTLELGDSALYLCASSQDPPAVGNEQYFGPGTRLTVT.

This clone was picked up a small number of times. The chain carries TRBV21-1 and TRBJ1-6; the DNA was not compared with TRBD1, the D call given in the table. TRBV21-1 is reported as a pseudogene. The CDR3 is made up of 17 amino acids. The DNA of the CDR3 is TGTGCCAGCAGCAGACGGACAGGGGGCGCGTATCATTCACCCCTCCACTTT. This encodes CASSRRTGGAYHSPLHF.

This rearrangement joins TRBV29-1 to TRBJ1-4, with 7 nucleotides matching TRBD1. V was pared by 5 bases and J by 0 bases, with 6 bases of the junction left unmatched. The CDR3 totals 15 residues. Germline V gene sequence: CDR1 SQVTM, CDR2 ANQGSEA. The CDR3 nucleotides are TGCAGCGTTACGACCGGGACAGCAACTAATGAAAAACTGTTTTTT. This translates into CSVTTGTATNEKLFF.

This sequence joins TRBV2 and TRBJ1-5; D is unclear. The V end was cut by 2 bases, the J end by 0 bases, with 8 bases between. The CDR3 extends over 15 amino acids. Germline assignment: CDR1 SNHLY and CDR2 FYNNEI. In DNA, the CDR3 is TGTGCCAGCAGTGAAAGCCCTTATAGCAATCAGCCCCAGCATTTT. It is translated as CASSESPYSNQPQHF.

This sequence joins TRBV10-3 and TRBJ2-3; TRBD1 agrees at 8 bases. The CDR3 runs 12 residues. Unmatched junction bases numbered 4, after V lost 3 bases and J lost 11 bases. CDR1 and CDR2 from the germline V gene are ENHRY and SYGVKD. In DNA form, the CDR3 reads TGTGCCATCAGTGACGGACAGGGCGAGCAGTATTTT. This translates into CAISDGQGEQYF.